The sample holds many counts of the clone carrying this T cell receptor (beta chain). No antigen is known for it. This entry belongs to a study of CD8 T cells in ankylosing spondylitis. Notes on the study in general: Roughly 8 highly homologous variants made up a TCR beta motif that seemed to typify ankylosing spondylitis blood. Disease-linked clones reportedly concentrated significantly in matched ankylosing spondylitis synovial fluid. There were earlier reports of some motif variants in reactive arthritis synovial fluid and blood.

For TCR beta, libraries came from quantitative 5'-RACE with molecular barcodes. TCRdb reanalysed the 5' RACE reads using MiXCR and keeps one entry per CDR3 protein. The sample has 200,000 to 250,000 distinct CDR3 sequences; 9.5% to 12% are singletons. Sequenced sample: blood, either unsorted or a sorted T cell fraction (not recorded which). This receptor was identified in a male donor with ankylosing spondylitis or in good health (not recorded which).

CDR3: CASSYGDSFYNEQFF. CDR3 nucleotide sequence: TGTGCCAGCAGTTACGGGGACTCGTTCTACAATGAGCAGTTCTTC. V and J are TRBV6-5 and TRBJ2-1, with D possibly TRBD2 on 6 matching bases. Deletions cut 2 bases from V and 3 bases from J, with 11 bases between. This CDR3 has 15 residues. Germline V gene lookup returns CDR1 MNHEY and CDR2 SVGAGI.